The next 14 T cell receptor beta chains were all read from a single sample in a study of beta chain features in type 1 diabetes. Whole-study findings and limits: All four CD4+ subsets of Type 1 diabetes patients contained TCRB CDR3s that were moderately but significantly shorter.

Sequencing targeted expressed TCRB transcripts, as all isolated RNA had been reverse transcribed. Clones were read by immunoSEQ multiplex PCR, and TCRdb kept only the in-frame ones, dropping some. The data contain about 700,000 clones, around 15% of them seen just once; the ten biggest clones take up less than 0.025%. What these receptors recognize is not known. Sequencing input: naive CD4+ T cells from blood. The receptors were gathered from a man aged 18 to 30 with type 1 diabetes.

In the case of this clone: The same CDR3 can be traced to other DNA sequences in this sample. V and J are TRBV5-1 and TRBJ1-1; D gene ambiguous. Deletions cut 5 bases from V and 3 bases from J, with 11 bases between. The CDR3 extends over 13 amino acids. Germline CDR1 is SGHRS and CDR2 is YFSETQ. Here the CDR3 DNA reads TGCGCCAGCAGTTTAAGGGCGGACACTGAAGCTTTCTTT. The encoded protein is CASSLRADTEAFF.

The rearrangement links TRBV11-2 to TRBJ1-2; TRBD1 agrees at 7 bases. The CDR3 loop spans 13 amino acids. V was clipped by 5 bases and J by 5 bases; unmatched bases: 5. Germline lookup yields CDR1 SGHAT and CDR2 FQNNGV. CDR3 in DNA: TGTGCCAGCAGCCGCACAGGGGTATATGGCTACACCTTC. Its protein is CASSRTGVYGYTF. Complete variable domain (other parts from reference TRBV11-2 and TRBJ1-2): EAGVAQSPRYKIIEKRQSVAFWCNPISGHATLYWYQQILGQGPKLLIQFQNNGVVDDSQLPKDRFSAERLKGVDSTLKIQPAKLEDSAVYLCASSRTGVYGYTFGSGTRLTVV.

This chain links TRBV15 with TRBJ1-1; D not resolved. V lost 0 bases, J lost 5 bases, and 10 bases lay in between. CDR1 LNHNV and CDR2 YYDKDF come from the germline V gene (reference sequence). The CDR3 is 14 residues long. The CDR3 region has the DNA TGTGCCACCAGCAGAGACCAAAGTAGGACTGAAGCTTTCTTT. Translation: CATSRDQSRTEAFF.

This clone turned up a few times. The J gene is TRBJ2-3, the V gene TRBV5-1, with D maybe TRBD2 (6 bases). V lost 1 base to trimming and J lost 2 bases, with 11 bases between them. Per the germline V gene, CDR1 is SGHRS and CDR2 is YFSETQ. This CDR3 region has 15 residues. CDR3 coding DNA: TGCGCCAGCAGCTTGCAGCGGGTACTCACAGATACGCAGTATTTT. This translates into CASSLQRVLTDTQYF.

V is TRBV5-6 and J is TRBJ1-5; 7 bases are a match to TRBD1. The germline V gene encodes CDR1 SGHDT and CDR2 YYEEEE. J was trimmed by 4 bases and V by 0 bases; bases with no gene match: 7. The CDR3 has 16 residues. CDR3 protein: CASSLALGTDNQPQHF. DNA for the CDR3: TGTGCCAGCAGCTTGGCGTTGGGGACAGATAATCAGCCCCAGCATTTT.

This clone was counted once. The CDR3 here is CASSSRGWETQYF. As DNA, the CDR3 is TGTGCCAGCAGCTCTAGGGGGTGGGAGACCCAGTACTTC. The V and J genes are TRBV7-2 and TRBJ2-5; D perhaps matches TRBD1 (6 bases). V was cut by 4 bases and J by 5 bases, with 11 bases left in between. Germline V gene sequence: CDR1 SGHTA, CDR2 FQGNSA. This CDR3 has 13 amino acids. The whole variable domain, filled in from reference TRBV7-2 and TRBJ2-5, reads GAGVSQSPSNKVTEKGKDVELRCDPISGHTALYWYRQSLGQGLEFLIYFQGNSAPDKSGLPSDRFSAERTGGSVSTLTIQRTQQEDSAVYLCASSSRGWETQYFGPGTRLLVL.

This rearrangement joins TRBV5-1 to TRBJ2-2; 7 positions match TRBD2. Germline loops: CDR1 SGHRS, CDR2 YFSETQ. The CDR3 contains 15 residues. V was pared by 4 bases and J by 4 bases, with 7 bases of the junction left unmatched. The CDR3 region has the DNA TGCGCCAGCAGCGCGGGAGTCGGGAGCACCGGGGAGCTGTTTTTT. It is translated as CASSAGVGSTGELFF. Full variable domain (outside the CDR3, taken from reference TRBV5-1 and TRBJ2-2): KAGVTQTPRYLIKTRGQQVTLSCSPISGHRSVSWYQQTPGQGLQFLFEYFSETQRNKGNFPGRFSGRQFSNSRSEMNVSTLELGDSALYLCASSAGVGSTGELFFGEGSRLTVL.

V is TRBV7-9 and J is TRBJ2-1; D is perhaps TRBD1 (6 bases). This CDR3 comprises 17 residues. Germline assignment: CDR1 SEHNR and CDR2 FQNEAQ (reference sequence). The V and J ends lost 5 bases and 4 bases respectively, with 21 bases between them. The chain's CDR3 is CASSPTGHRVSYNEQFF. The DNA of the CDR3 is TGTGCCAGCAGCCCCACGGGCCACAGGGTTTCGTACAATGAGCAGTTCTTC.

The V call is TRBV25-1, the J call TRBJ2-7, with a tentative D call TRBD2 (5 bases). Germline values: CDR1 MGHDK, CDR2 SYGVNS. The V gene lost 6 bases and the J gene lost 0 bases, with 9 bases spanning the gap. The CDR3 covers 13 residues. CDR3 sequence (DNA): TGTGCCAGCAGCCTGGCGGGCTCCTACGAGCAGTACTTC. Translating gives CASSLAGSYEQYF.

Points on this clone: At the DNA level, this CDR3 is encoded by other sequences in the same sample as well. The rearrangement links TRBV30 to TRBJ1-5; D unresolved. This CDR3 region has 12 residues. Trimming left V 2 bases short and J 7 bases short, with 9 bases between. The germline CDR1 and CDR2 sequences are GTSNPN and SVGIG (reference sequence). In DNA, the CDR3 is TGTGCCTGGAGTCCGGGCGGCCAGCCCCAGCATTTT. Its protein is CAWSPGGQPQHF. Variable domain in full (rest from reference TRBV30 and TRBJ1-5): SQTIHQWPATLVQPVGSPLSLECTVEGTSNPNLYWYRQAAGRGLQLLFYSVGIGQISSEVPQNLSASRPQDRQFILSSKKLLLSDSGFYLCAWSPGGQPQHFGDGTRLSIL.

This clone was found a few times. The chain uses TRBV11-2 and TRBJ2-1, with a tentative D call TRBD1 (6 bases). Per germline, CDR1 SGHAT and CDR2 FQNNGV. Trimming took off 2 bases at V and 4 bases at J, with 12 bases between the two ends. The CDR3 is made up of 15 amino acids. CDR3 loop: CASSLNREIYNEQFF. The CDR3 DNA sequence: TGTGCCAGCAGCTTAAACAGGGAAATTTACAATGAGCAGTTCTTC.

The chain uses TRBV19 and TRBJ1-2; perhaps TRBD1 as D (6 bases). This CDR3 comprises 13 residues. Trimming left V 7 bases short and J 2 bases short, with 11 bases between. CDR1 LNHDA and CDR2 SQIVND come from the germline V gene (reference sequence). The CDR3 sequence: CASIPTGNYGYTF. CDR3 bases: TGTGCCAGTATCCCCACAGGGAACTATGGCTACACCTTC.

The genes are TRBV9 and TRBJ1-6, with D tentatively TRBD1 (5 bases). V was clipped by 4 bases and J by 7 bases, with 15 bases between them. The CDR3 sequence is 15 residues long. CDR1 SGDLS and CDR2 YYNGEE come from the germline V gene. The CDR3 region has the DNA TGTGCCAGCAGCCCGCGGGGGGAACCGAATTCACCCCTCCACTTT. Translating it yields CASSPRGEPNSPLHF.

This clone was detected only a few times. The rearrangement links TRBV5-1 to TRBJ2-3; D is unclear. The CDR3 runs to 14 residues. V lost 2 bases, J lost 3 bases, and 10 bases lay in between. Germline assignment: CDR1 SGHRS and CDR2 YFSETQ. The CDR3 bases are TGCGCCAGCAGCTTCGGCCTGGGGACAGATACGCAGTATTTT. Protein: CASSFGLGTDTQYF. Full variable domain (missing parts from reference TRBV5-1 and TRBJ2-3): KAGVTQTPRYLIKTRGQQVTLSCSPISGHRSVSWYQQTPGQGLQFLFEYFSETQRNKGNFPGRFSGRQFSNSRSEMNVSTLELGDSALYLCASSFGLGTDTQYFGPGTRLTVL.